The 24 T cell receptor beta chains listed next were all sequenced from one sample in a study of T cell responses to AZD1222 COVID-19 vaccine. Generated by immunoSEQ multiplex PCR, the TCRdb table keeps only in-frame clones and is missing some. Among around 150,000 clones listed, approximately 89% were seen once. This specimen consisted of peripheral blood, obtained 28 days after the second AZD1222 dose. Receptor source: an adult who received the AZD1222 COVID-19 vaccine.

The chain carries TRBV5-6 and TRBJ1-2, with TRBD1 as a possible D gene (6 bases). V was trimmed by 5 bases and J by 4 bases, leaving 18 bases between them. CDR1 is SGHDT, CDR2 YYEEEE, per germline. This CDR3 has 15 amino acids. DNA for the CDR3: TGTGCCAGCAGTTCCACAGGGCAGGGTAGCTATGGCTACACCTTC. Amino acids: CASSSTGQGSYGYTF.

The chain links TRBV6-5 to TRBJ1-2; D may be TRBD1 (5 bases). Trimming removed 5 bases at V and 2 bases at J, with 12 bases between. This CDR3 region has 14 residues. CDR1 and CDR2 from the germline V gene are MNHEY and SVGAGI. The CDR3 bases are TGTGCCAGCAGTACCGGGACGGTAAACTATGGCTACACCTTC. It is translated as CASSTGTVNYGYTF.

This clone was seen a handful of times. The chain combines TRBV18 with TRBJ1-3, with D perhaps TRBD1 (6 bases). CDR1 and CDR2 from the germline V gene are KGHSH and LQKENI. This CDR3 comprises 15 residues. Trimming removed 2 bases at V and 0 bases at J, with 8 bases between. The CDR3 DNA follows: TGTGCCAGCTCACCAGACAGGAGCTCTGGAAACACCATATATTTT. This gives the protein CASSPDRSSGNTIYF.

The chain combines TRBV28 with TRBJ2-1, with TRBD2 matching 7 bases. The CDR3 sequence is 13 residues long. In germline, CDR1 is MDHEN, CDR2 SYDVKM. With 2 bases clipped from V and 10 bases from J, the junction kept 5 bases outside the gene matches. CDR3 sequence reads: CASSLTSEGEQFF. CDR3 in DNA: TGTGCCAGCAGTTTAACTAGCGAAGGGGAGCAGTTCTTC.

In its sample, this clone was seen once. The rearrangement links TRBV28 to TRBJ2-7, with D unclear. V was shortened by 7 bases and J by 1 base, with 17 bases between the two germline ends. There are 15 residues in the CDR3. Germline loops: CDR1 MDHEN, CDR2 SYDVKM. The CDR3 sequence: CASIYGGSRSYEQYF. The CDR3 DNA reads as TGTGCCAGCATATATGGCGGCAGTAGGTCCTACGAGCAGTACTTC.

This clone was seen more than once but under ten times. This chain joins TRBV5-1 and TRBJ1-1; 7 nucleotides agree with TRBD1. Trimming cost V 7 bases and J 5 bases; bases outside gene matches: 14. The CDR3 extends over 15 amino acids. CDR1 is SGHRS, CDR2 YFSETQ, per germline. CDR3 residues: CASRPTPGGTTEAFF. The CDR3 DNA reads as TGCGCCAGCCGTCCGACCCCAGGGGGGACAACTGAAGCTTTCTTT.

The genes are TRBV11-2 and TRBJ1-6; 8 bases fit TRBD1. Trimming at V came to 5 bases and at J to 4 bases, leaving 7 bases not matched to a gene. Per germline, CDR1 SGHAT and CDR2 FQNNGV. There are 16 residues in the CDR3. The CDR3 coding sequence is TGTGCCAGCAGCATCGACAGGGGTTCGTATAATTCACCCCTCCACTTT. Translated: CASSIDRGSYNSPLHF.

In its sample, this clone was seen once. J is TRBJ2-4 and V is TRBV18; D ambiguous. V was clipped by 3 bases and J by 8 bases, with 14 bases between them. In germline, CDR1 is KGHSH, CDR2 LQKENI. This CDR3 is 14 amino acids long. The CDR3 loop is CASSPSPPPDIQYF. The CDR3, as DNA: TGTGCCAGCTCACCCAGCCCCCCTCCAGACATTCAGTACTTC.

V is TRBV13 and J is TRBJ2-2; no reliable D call. The CDR3 loop spans 17 amino acids. The V end was cut by 2 bases, the J end by 0 bases, with 13 bases between. In germline, CDR1 is PRHDT, CDR2 FYEKMQ (reference sequence). The CDR3 DNA reads as TGTGCCAGCAGCTTACGGTTCGACAAAACGAACACCGGGGAGCTGTTTTTT. Residues: CASSLRFDKTNTGELFF.

This clone was observed once. The V gene is TRBV7-3, the J gene TRBJ2-1, with D perhaps matching TRBD2 (5 bases). Per germline, CDR1 SGHTA and CDR2 FQGTGA. Trimming stripped 5 bases from V and 7 bases from J, with 15 bases between. There are 14 residues in the CDR3. The CDR3: CASSPPGSGNEQFF. CDR3 DNA: TGTGCCAGCAGCCCCCCGGGTTCGGGGAATGAGCAGTTCTTC. Drawing the rest from reference TRBV7-3 and TRBJ2-1, the complete variable domain is GAGVSQTPSNKVTEKGKYVELRCDPISGHTALYWYRQSLGQGPEFLIYFQGTGAADDSGLPNDRFFAVRPEGSVSTLKIQRTERGDSAVYLCASSPPGSGNEQFFGPGTRLTVL.

The J gene is TRBJ1-2, the V gene TRBV4-3, with D tentatively TRBD1 (6 bases). Germline V CDR1 and CDR2: LGHNA, YSLEER. This CDR3 is 15 amino acids long. Trimming took off 0 bases at V and 8 bases at J, with 16 bases between the two ends. This chain's CDR3 is CASSQDQVGGGGYTF. The DNA of the CDR3 is TGCGCCAGCAGCCAAGATCAAGTGGGGGGCGGCGGCTACACCTTC.

The chain uses TRBV6-6 and TRBJ2-7; D might be TRBD2 (7 bases). Germline values: CDR1 MNHNY, CDR2 SVGAGI (reference sequence). The germline V and J ends were trimmed by 7 bases and 3 bases, with 19 bases remaining between them. The CDR3 extends over 15 amino acids. For the CDR3, the DNA is TGTGCCAGCACCGCGGGGGAGGGGGAACTCTACGAGCAGTACTTC. This sequence encodes CASTAGEGELYEQYF.

The chain carries TRBV12-3 or TRBV12-4 and TRBJ1-2; 8 bases fit TRBD1. Germline trimming cut 2 bases from V and 8 bases from J; bases unmatched to any gene: 4. CDR3 length equals 13 residues. CDR3 sequence (DNA): TGTGCCAGCAGTTTACAGGGGGCGGCGGGCTACACCTTC. Encoded protein: CASSLQGAAGYTF.

The V call is TRBV3-1 (or the pseudogene TRBV3-2), the J call TRBJ2-7, with D perhaps TRBD2 (7 bases). The CDR3 is 14 residues long. The germline V gene encodes CDR1 LGHDT and CDR2 YNNKEL (reference sequence). V was shortened by 2 bases and J by 4 bases, with 12 bases between the two germline ends. The CDR3 reads CASSQIAGAYEQYF. DNA of the CDR3: TGTGCCAGCAGCCAAATTGCGGGGGCGTACGAGCAGTACTTC.

This clone was recorded a few times. This chain uses TRBV14 with TRBJ1-1; D gene ambiguous. The CDR3 totals 14 residues. CDR1 SGHDN and CDR2 FVKESK come from the germline V gene. The V gene lost 1 base and the J gene lost 0 bases, with 6 bases spanning the gap. The CDR3 loop reads CASSQGEMNTEAFF. For the CDR3, the DNA is TGTGCCAGCAGCCAAGGGGAGATGAACACTGAAGCTTTCTTT.

V usage is TRBV5-1 and J usage is TRBJ2-3, with TRBD1 identical over 7 bases. Germline CDR1 reads SGHRS; CDR2 reads YFSETQ. J gave up 0 bases and V 4 bases, and 8 bases lay outside the gene matches. The CDR3 is made up of 16 amino acids. As DNA, the CDR3 is TGCGCCAGCAGCCCCCCTGCAGGGGGAAGCACAGATACGCAGTATTTT. This sequence encodes CASSPPAGGSTDTQYF. The whole variable domain, filled in from reference TRBV5-1 and TRBJ2-3, reads KAGVTQTPRYLIKTRGQQVTLSCSPISGHRSVSWYQQTPGQGLQFLFEYFSETQRNKGNFPGRFSGRQFSNSRSEMNVSTLELGDSALYLCASSPPAGGSTDTQYFGPGTRLTVL.

The rearrangement uses TRBV7-2 and TRBJ2-1, with D possibly TRBD1 on 5 matching bases. The CDR3 is 17 residues long. V was trimmed by 5 bases and J by 5 bases, leaving 22 bases between them. Germline V gives CDR1 SGHTA, CDR2 FQGNSA. The CDR3 DNA is TGTGCCAGCAGCGGCCGGACACGTCAGACTCTAAACAATGAGCAGTTCTTC. This gives the protein CASSGRTRQTLNNEQFF.

V usage is TRBV15 and J usage is TRBJ1-5, with D maybe TRBD1 (5 bases). Between the trimmed V and J ends, which lost 4 bases and 8 bases, there was a span of 15 bases. Germline CDR1 and CDR2: LNHNV and YYDKDF (reference sequence). The CDR3 has 14 residues. The CDR3 nucleotides are TGTGCCACCAGCACCAGGGACCGTGGGGAGCCCCAGCATTTT. Protein: CATSTRDRGEPQHF.

The chain joins TRBV5-4 to TRBJ1-1, with D unclear. The CDR3 consists of 13 residues. CDR1 is SGHNT, CDR2 YYREEE, per germline (reference sequence). V was trimmed by 6 bases and J by 7 bases, leaving 16 bases between them. CDR3 in DNA: TGTGCCAGCACCCTCCCGGGGATACGTGAAGCTTTCTTT. This codes for CASTLPGIREAFF.

The CDR3, as DNA: TGTGCCAGCAGTCTAGACTTTTTACTCACCTTC. Translated, it gives CASSLDFLLTF. The V gene is TRBV3-1 (or the pseudogene TRBV3-2), the J gene TRBJ1-2; D unclear. Germline CDR1 and CDR2: LGHDT and YNNKEL (reference sequence). CDR3 length equals 11 residues. Trimming took off 6 bases at V and 13 bases at J, with 15 bases between the two ends.

This rearrangement joins TRBV6-5 to TRBJ1-1; the D is unclear. The germline gives CDR1 MNHEY, CDR2 SVGAGI. This CDR3 region has 15 residues. V was trimmed by 5 bases and J by 1 base, leaving 14 bases between them. The CDR3 sequence: CASSPGLAGNTEAFF. CDR3 in DNA: TGTGCCAGCAGTCCCGGTTTGGCGGGGAACACTGAAGCTTTCTTT.

The table lists this clone with a few counts. This chain uses TRBV10-3 with TRBJ2-3, with 7 bases matching TRBD2. From germline, CDR1 is ENHRY and CDR2 SYGVKD. With V trimmed by 3 bases and J by 6 bases, 12 bases remained unmatched. The CDR3 sequence is 16 residues long. As DNA, the CDR3 is TGTGCCATCAGTGACGGGCGGGAGCTCCCCGTTGATACGCAGTATTTT. This sequence encodes CAISDGRELPVDTQYF.

The V gene is TRBV5-1, the J gene TRBJ2-1; 8 bases are shared with TRBD2. This CDR3 contains 15 residues. Losses at the gene ends were 0 bases for V and 4 bases for J; bases not matched to a gene: 3. Germline CDR1 reads SGHRS; CDR2 reads YFSETQ. The CDR3 DNA reads as TGCGCCAGCAGCTTGGAAGCGGGGGTTTACAATGAGCAGTTCTTC. As protein: CASSLEAGVYNEQFF.

This chain links TRBV28 with TRBJ2-7; 7 bases line up with TRBD2. The CDR3 runs to 12 residues. Germline CDR1 reads MDHEN; CDR2 reads SYDVKM. Trimming at V came to 3 bases and at J to 9 bases, leaving 5 bases not matched to a gene. The CDR3 coding sequence is TGTGCCAGCAGTTTGGGGGGGGTCGGGCAGTACTTC. It codes for CASSLGGVGQYF.